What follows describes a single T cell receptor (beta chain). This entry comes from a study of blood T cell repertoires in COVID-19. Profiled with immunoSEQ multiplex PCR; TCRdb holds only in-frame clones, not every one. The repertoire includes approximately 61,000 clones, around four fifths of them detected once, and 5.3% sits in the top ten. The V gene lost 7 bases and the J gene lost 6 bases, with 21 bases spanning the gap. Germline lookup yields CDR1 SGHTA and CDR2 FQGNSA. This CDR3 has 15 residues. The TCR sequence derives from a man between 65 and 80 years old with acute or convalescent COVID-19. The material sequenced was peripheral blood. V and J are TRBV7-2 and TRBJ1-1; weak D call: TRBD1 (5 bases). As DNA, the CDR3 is TGTGCCAGCACTCGGGTTTTGGCCCGGGGGGCTGAAGCTTTCTTT. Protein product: CASTRVLARGAEAFF.